The rows below give T cell receptor beta chains drawn from one sample of a study of T cells in Graves' hyperthyroidism and ophthalmopathy. TCRdb analysed the multiplex PCR reads with MiXCR anew, one entry per CDR3 protein. The sample lists 550,000 to 700,000 distinct CDR3 sequences, approximately 44% occurring once. Sequenced material: peripheral blood or thyroid tissue (not recorded which). These receptors came from an adult woman with Graves' disease, either hyperthyroidism or ophthalmopathy (not recorded which). CDR3s include the opening cysteine and the closing phenylalanine or tryptophan. Fields, in order: CDR3 DNA, CDR3 protein, CDR3 length, clone size, D gene, J gene, V gene. The D gene is left open where the match is weak. Some rows mark clone size as missing; the rest say once, few, many or name a class of expanded clone.

TGCGCCAGCAGTGCGGGGCCGAGTAATGAAAAACTGTTTTTT	CASSAGPSNEKLFF	14	NA	NA	TRBJ1-4	TRBV5-1
TGTGCCAGCAGAGGGGGACAGACTCGCTACGAGCAGTACTTC	CASRGGQTRYEQYF	14	NA	TRBD1	TRBJ2-7	TRBV2
TGTGCCAGCAGCCAAGAGCTGGGTGACAACAATCAGCCCCAGCATTTT	CASSQELGDNNQPQHF	16	many	NA	TRBJ1-5	TRBV4-2
TGTGCCAGCAGTGAATGGGGACCTCGAAACACCATATATTTT	CASSEWGPRNTIYF	14	few	NA	TRBJ1-3	TRBV25-1
TGTGCCACCTCTAGTGGGGACAGAAATTCACCCCTCCACTTT	CATSSGDRNSPLHF	14	once	TRBD1	TRBJ1-6	TRBV7-9
TGTGCCAGCCGGGACAACACCTACGAGCAGTACTTC	CASRDNTYEQYF	12	many	NA	TRBJ2-7	TRBV2
TGCAGTGCTCCCCGGGGTACCGACGGTGAAAAACTGTTTTTT	CSAPRGTDGEKLFF	14	NA	NA	TRBJ1-4	TRBV20-1
TGCAGCGTGACAGGGGAATCCTACGAGCAGTACTTC	CSVTGESYEQYF	12	NA	TRBD1	TRBJ2-7	TRBV29-1
TGTGCCAGCAGTCCACAGGGGGCTGGGACCCAGTACTTC	CASSPQGAGTQYF	13	NA	TRBD1	TRBJ2-5	TRBV28
TGTGCCATCAGTGCTCCAGGGAACTCTCAGCCCCAGCATTTT	CAISAPGNSQPQHF	14	NA	NA	TRBJ1-5	TRBV10-3
TGTGCCAGCAGCGAGGGACAGGGTTGGAGCTACGAGCAGTACTTC	CASSEGQGWSYEQYF	15	medium-sized	TRBD1	TRBJ2-7	TRBV9
TGCAGCGTCCGCGGTGCGGGCTCCTACGAGCAGTACTTC	CSVRGAGSYEQYF	13	once	NA	TRBJ2-7	TRBV29-1
TGTGCCAGTAGTATCATATCTGGACAGGGGAAAGCTTTCTTT	CASSIISGQGKAFF	14	many	TRBD1	TRBJ1-1	TRBV19
TGTGCCAGCAGCTCTCAAACAGGGGGCACTGAAGCTTTCTTT	CASSSQTGGTEAFF	14	NA	TRBD1	TRBJ1-1	TRBV7-3
TGTGCCACCTATGGCTACACCTTC	CATYGYTF	8	NA	NA	TRBJ1-2	TRBV24-1
TGTGCCAGCAGTTTCGACAGGACCACTGAAGCTTTCTTT	CASSFDRTTEAFF	13	NA	NA	TRBJ1-1	TRBV2
TGTGCCACCAGTGATCAGGGGGCTGGAGGAATCTACGGCTACACCTTC	CATSDQGAGGIYGYTF	16	NA	TRBD1	TRBJ1-2	TRBV24-1
TGTGCCAGCAGATGGACAGGGACGGGAAGCGGCTACACCTTC	CASRWTGTGSGYTF	14	many	TRBD1	TRBJ1-2	TRBV5-8
TGTGCCAGCGCCCCCGATAGCAATCAGCCCCAGCATTTT	CASAPDSNQPQHF	13	NA	NA	TRBJ1-5	TRBV12-3/TRBV12-4
TGTGCCAGCAACAGCGACCCGCCCTACGAGCAGTACTTC	CASNSDPPYEQYF	13	many	NA	TRBJ2-7	TRBV2
TGCAGCGTTGAAGACAGGGGAGTGACCTACGAGCAGTACTTC	CSVEDRGVTYEQYF	14	NA	NA	TRBJ2-7	TRBV29-1
TGTGCCAGCAGTTTTGCTAGGGGTGGCTACACCTTC	CASSFARGGYTF	12	NA	NA	TRBJ1-2	TRBV28
TGTGCCAGTCGGCCTTCGGTTCATGGCTACACCTTC	CASRPSVHGYTF	12	NA	NA	TRBJ1-2	TRBV6-6
TGTGCCACCAGCAGAGGCTCCAGGGGGGAAAAACTGTTTTTT	CATSRGSRGEKLFF	14	NA	TRBD1	TRBJ1-4	TRBV15
TGTGCCAGCAGCGTAGAGGCTGGTGGCGAGCAGTACTTC	CASSVEAGGEQYF	13	many	NA	TRBJ2-7	TRBV9
TGTGCCAGCAGTGAATCTACAGGGGTTTTTACTGAAGCTGTCTTT	CASSESTGVFTEAVF	15	NA	TRBD1	TRBJ1-1	TRBV25-1
TGTGCCAGCAGCTTAGATCTCGGGAACACCGGGGAGCTGTTTTTT	CASSLDLGNTGELFF	15	many	NA	TRBJ2-2	TRBV11-2
TGTGCCAGCAGCTTAAGACTAGCGGGAGTTGTTAACGAGCAGTACTTC	CASSLRLAGVVNEQYF	16	many	TRBD2	TRBJ2-7	TRBV11-2